Listed below are T cell receptor beta chains from one sample, sequenced in a study of response to subunit inactivated influenza vaccine. TCRdb re-analysed the RT-PCR reads in MiXCR, keeping a single row per CDR3 protein. The sample yields more than 250,000 distinct CDR3 sequences, 21% seen once. Specimen: PBMCs from blood, collected 21 months after vaccination. The receptors were gathered from a man in his fifties or sixties who received an inactivated influenza vaccine. Both conserved end residues are part of each CDR3. The order of the fields is V gene, clone size, D gene, J gene, CDR3 DNA, CDR3 protein. A D gene is named only where the DNA matches it firmly. A row's size may be missing; if present it is once, few, many or a size class.

v_call: TRBV5-1
clone_size: few
d_call: .
j_call: TRBJ1-2
cdr3_nt: TGCGCCAGCAGCCCCGAGGGGACCGCTTATGGCTACACCTTC
cdr3_aa: CASSPEGTAYGYTF

v_call: TRBV4-2
clone_size: many
d_call: .
j_call: TRBJ2-3
cdr3_nt: TGTGCCAGCAGCCAAGGGGCCTCCCTCGATACGCAGTATTTT
cdr3_aa: CASSQGASLDTQYF

v_call: TRBV7-2
clone_size: .
d_call: .
j_call: TRBJ2-3
cdr3_nt: TGTGCCAGCAGCTCAAAAACCCGAGCGGAAGGCACAGATACGCAGTATTTT
cdr3_aa: CASSSKTRAEGTDTQYF

v_call: TRBV20-1
clone_size: few
d_call: .
j_call: TRBJ2-1
cdr3_nt: TGCAGTGCTAGAGATCTGGTAGCGGACACTTCCTACAATGAGCAGTTCTTC
cdr3_aa: CSARDLVADTSYNEQFF

v_call: TRBV5-1
clone_size: many
d_call: .
j_call: TRBJ1-1
cdr3_nt: TGCGCCAGCAGCTCCCTACTTTCAGGGACTGAAGCTTTCTTT
cdr3_aa: CASSSLLSGTEAFF

v_call: TRBV11-2
clone_size: few
d_call: .
j_call: TRBJ2-7
cdr3_nt: TGTGCCAGCAGAAAAGAAGGGGAGCAGTACTTC
cdr3_aa: CASRKEGEQYF

v_call: TRBV20-1
clone_size: .
d_call: TRBD1
j_call: TRBJ2-3
cdr3_nt: TGCAGTGCTAGAGGGCGACAGGGGGCGGGTGATACGCAGTATTTT
cdr3_aa: CSARGRQGAGDTQYF

v_call: TRBV27
clone_size: .
d_call: .
j_call: TRBJ1-6
cdr3_nt: TGTGCCAGCAGTTTATACGGATATAATTCACCCCTCCACTTT
cdr3_aa: CASSLYGYNSPLHF

v_call: TRBV12-3/TRBV12-4
clone_size: few
d_call: .
j_call: TRBJ1-2
cdr3_nt: TGTGCCAGCAGCCGTAATCGGGGGGCTCGTGGCTACACCTTC
cdr3_aa: CASSRNRGARGYTF

v_call: TRBV20-1
clone_size: .
d_call: .
j_call: TRBJ2-3
cdr3_nt: TGCAGTGCAGACGGGGGAAACACAGATACGCAGTATTTT
cdr3_aa: CSADGGNTDTQYF

v_call: TRBV14
clone_size: .
d_call: .
j_call: TRBJ2-5
cdr3_nt: TGTGCCAGCAGCCAAGATAGGGGTGGAGGCCAATTTTACTTC
cdr3_aa: CASSQDRGGGQFYF

v_call: TRBV12-3/TRBV12-4
clone_size: few
d_call: TRBD1
j_call: TRBJ1-1
cdr3_nt: TGTGCCAGCACCCCCTCCGGGACAGGGACTGAAGCTTTCTTT
cdr3_aa: CASTPSGTGTEAFF

v_call: TRBV11-1
clone_size: .
d_call: .
j_call: TRBJ2-3
cdr3_nt: TGTGCCAGCAGCTTAATCATCGACACAGATACGCAGTATTTT
cdr3_aa: CASSLIIDTDTQYF

v_call: TRBV6-2/TRBV6-3
clone_size: many
d_call: TRBD1
j_call: TRBJ1-5
cdr3_nt: TGTGCCAGCAGTTTACAGGGGTTAAGCAATCAGCCCCAGCATTTT
cdr3_aa: CASSLQGLSNQPQHF

v_call: TRBV5-8
clone_size: .
d_call: .
j_call: TRBJ2-1
cdr3_nt: TGTGCCAGCAGCTTAGGACAGCCCTTAAGCTCCTACAATGAGCAGTTCTTC
cdr3_aa: CASSLGQPLSSYNEQFF

v_call: TRBV5-1
clone_size: .
d_call: .
j_call: TRBJ2-5
cdr3_nt: TGCGCCAGCAGCTACAGGTCAAGGGTAGAGACCCAGTACTTC
cdr3_aa: CASSYRSRVETQYF

v_call: TRBV12-3/TRBV12-4
clone_size: .
d_call: .
j_call: TRBJ2-3
cdr3_nt: TGTGCCAGTGGTGACAGCGGCCACACAGATACGCAGTATTTT
cdr3_aa: CASGDSGHTDTQYF

v_call: TRBV5-5
clone_size: few
d_call: .
j_call: TRBJ1-2
cdr3_nt: TGTGCCAGCAGCTTGCTACACCTCTCGGGTGGCTACACCTTC
cdr3_aa: CASSLLHLSGGYTF

v_call: TRBV7-8
clone_size: many
d_call: TRBD1
j_call: TRBJ1-4
cdr3_nt: TGTGCCAGCAGCCAGACAGGGGCCAATGAAAAACTGTTTTTT
cdr3_aa: CASSQTGANEKLFF

v_call: TRBV5-1
clone_size: .
d_call: .
j_call: TRBJ2-1
cdr3_nt: TGCGCCAGCACCCAGTCTGCCATCTACAATGAGCAGTTCTTC
cdr3_aa: CASTQSAIYNEQFF

v_call: TRBV9
clone_size: .
d_call: TRBD2
j_call: TRBJ2-3
cdr3_nt: TGTGCCAGCAGCGTGGCGGGAGGAAACGCAGATACGCAGTATTTT
cdr3_aa: CASSVAGGNADTQYF

v_call: TRBV5-4
clone_size: .
d_call: .
j_call: TRBJ1-1
cdr3_nt: TGTGCCAGCAGCTTGAAAGGAGCCAACACTGAAGCTTTCTTT
cdr3_aa: CASSLKGANTEAFF

v_call: TRBV15
clone_size: .
d_call: .
j_call: TRBJ2-5
cdr3_nt: TGTGCCACCAGCAGAGAGGAGACCCAGTACTTC
cdr3_aa: CATSREETQYF

v_call: TRBV7-2
clone_size: few
d_call: TRBD1
j_call: TRBJ2-7
cdr3_nt: TGTGCCAGCAGCTTATCCGCAGGGGGTAGCTCCTACGAGCAGTACTTC
cdr3_aa: CASSLSAGGSSYEQYF

v_call: TRBV6-2/TRBV6-3
clone_size: .
d_call: TRBD1
j_call: TRBJ1-1
cdr3_nt: TGTGCCAGCAGTTATCCAAACAGGGGGCGCCCGGAAGCTTTCTTT
cdr3_aa: CASSYPNRGRPEAFF

v_call: TRBV18
clone_size: .
d_call: .
j_call: TRBJ2-7
cdr3_nt: TGTGCCAGCTCACCAACAACCCAACCCTGGGAGCAGTACTTC
cdr3_aa: CASSPTTQPWEQYF

v_call: TRBV6-1
clone_size: few
d_call: .
j_call: TRBJ1-1
cdr3_nt: TGTGCCAGCAGTAATCCCTTAGGACCGTTGAACACTGAAGCTTTCTTT
cdr3_aa: CASSNPLGPLNTEAFF

v_call: TRBV10-2
clone_size: once
d_call: .
j_call: TRBJ1-6
cdr3_nt: TGCGCCAGCAGTGAGCTACAGGTTTTCTATAATTCACACCTCCACTTT
cdr3_aa: CASSELQVFYNSHLHF

v_call: TRBV6-2/TRBV6-3
clone_size: few
d_call: TRBD1
j_call: TRBJ2-7
cdr3_nt: TGTGCCAGCACCGGGACAGACCATACTACGAACTACGAGCAGTACTTC
cdr3_aa: CASTGTDHTTNYEQYF